What follows describes a single T cell receptor (beta chain). From the 5' RACE reads, TCRdb called clonotypes with MiXCR, one entry per CDR3 protein. The sample carries some 300,000 distinct CDR3 sequences, 20% recorded once. The entry originates in a study of T-cell memory formation after mild COVID-19. This CDR3 region has 16 residues. V shed 1 base, J shed 5 bases, and the junction held 5 bases outside the gene matches. Germline-derived CDR1 and CDR2 are SGHTA and FQGNSA. Material: PBMCs or a T cell subset sorted from them (not recorded which). This rearrangement joins TRBV7-2 to TRBJ2-7, with 13 nucleotides matching TRBD2. This receptor was obtained from a man younger than 30 who had mild COVID-19 (a few samples of this study predate the infection). Cell type and time point are not known. Here the CDR3 reads CASSLVRTSGGDEQYF. Here the CDR3 DNA reads TGTGCCAGCAGCTTAGTAAGGACTAGCGGGGGAGACGAGCAGTACTTC. The full variable domain, its missing parts supplied by reference TRBV7-2 and TRBJ2-7, is GAGVSQSPSNKVTEKGKDVELRCDPISGHTALYWYRQSLGQGLEFLIYFQGNSAPDKSGLPSDRFSAERTGGSVSTLTIQRTQQEDSAVYLCASSLVRTSGGDEQYFGPGTRLTVT.